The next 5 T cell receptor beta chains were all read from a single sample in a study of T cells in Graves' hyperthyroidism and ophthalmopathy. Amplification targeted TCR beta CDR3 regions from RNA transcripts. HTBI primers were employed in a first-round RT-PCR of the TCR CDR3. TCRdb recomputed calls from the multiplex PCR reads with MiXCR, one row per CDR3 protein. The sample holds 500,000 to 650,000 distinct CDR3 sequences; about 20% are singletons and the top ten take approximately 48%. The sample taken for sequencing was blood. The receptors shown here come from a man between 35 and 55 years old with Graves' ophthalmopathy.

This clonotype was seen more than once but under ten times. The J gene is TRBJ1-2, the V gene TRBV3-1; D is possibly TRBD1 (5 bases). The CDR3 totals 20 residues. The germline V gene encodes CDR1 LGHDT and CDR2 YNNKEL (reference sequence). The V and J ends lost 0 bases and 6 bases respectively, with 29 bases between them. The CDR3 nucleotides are TGTGCCAGCAGCCAAGATAAAGTTAGAGGGACGGACCCGCTCCCCCATGGCTACACCTTC. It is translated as CASSQDKVRGTDPLPHGYTF.

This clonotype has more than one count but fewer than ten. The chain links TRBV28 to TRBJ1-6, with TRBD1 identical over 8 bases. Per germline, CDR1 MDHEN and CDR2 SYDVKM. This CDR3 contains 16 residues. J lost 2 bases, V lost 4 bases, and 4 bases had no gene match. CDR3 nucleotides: TGTGCCAGCAGTTATCAGGGGGCCACCTATAATTCACCCCTCCACTTT. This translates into CASSYQGATYNSPLHF.

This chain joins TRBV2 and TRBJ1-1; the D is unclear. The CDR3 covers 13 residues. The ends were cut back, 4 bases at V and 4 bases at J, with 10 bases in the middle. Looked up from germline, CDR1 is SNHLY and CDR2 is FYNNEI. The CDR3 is CASSGQWSTEAFF. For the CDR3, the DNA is TGTGCCAGCAGTGGGCAATGGAGCACTGAAGCTTTCTTT.

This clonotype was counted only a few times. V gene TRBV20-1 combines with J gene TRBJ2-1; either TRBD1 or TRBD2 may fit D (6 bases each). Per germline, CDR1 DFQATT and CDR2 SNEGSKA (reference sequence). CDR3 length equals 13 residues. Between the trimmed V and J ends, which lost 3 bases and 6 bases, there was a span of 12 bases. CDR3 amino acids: CSARRGAVNEQFF. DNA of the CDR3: TGCAGTGCTAGGAGGGGGGCGGTCAATGAGCAGTTCTTC.

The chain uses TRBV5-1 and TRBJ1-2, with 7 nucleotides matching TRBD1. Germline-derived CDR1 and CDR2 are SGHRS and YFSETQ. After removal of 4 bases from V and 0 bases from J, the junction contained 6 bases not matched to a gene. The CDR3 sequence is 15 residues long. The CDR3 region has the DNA TGCGCCAGCAGCCCTGGGGACAGACCTAACTATGGCTACACCTTC. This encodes CASSPGDRPNYGYTF. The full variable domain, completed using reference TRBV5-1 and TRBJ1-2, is KAGVTQTPRYLIKTRGQQVTLSCSPISGHRSVSWYQQTPGQGLQFLFEYFSETQRNKGNFPGRFSGRQFSNSRSEMNVSTLELGDSALYLCASSPGDRPNYGYTFGSGTRLTVV.